The rows below give T cell receptor beta chains drawn from one sample of a study of blood T cell repertoires in COVID-19. Clones were read by immunoSEQ multiplex PCR, and TCRdb kept only the in-frame ones, dropping some. The sample contains nearly 350,000 clones, about 87% of which appear only once. Sequencing was done on a sample of peripheral blood. These TCRs come from a woman in her 50s with COVID-19, enrolled during active disease. Each CDR3 is given with its conserved first and last residue. Fields, in order: J gene, D gene, clone size, V gene, CDR3 protein, CDR3 DNA. The D gene is left open where the match is weak. Clone size is not always given. Where it is, it says once, few, many or a class for expanded clones.

j_call: TRBJ1-1; d_call: TRBD1; clone_size: NA; v_call: TRBV7-6; cdr3_aa: CASSLAHVSTGGRAEAFF; cdr3_nt: TGTGCCAGCAGCTTAGCGCACGTTTCGACAGGGGGCAGGGCTGAAGCTTTCTTT
j_call: TRBJ2-2; d_call: TRBD2; clone_size: NA; v_call: TRBV3-1/TRBV3-2; cdr3_aa: CASSRGLAGGNGELFF; cdr3_nt: TGTGCCAGCAGCCGAGGACTAGCGGGAGGGAACGGGGAGCTGTTTTTT
j_call: TRBJ1-3; d_call: TRBD1; clone_size: few; v_call: TRBV4-1; cdr3_aa: CASSQNTGGTINTIYF; cdr3_nt: TGCGCCAGCAGCCAGAACACAGGGGGCACAATCAACACCATATATTTT
j_call: TRBJ2-3; d_call: TRBD1; clone_size: few; v_call: TRBV5-4; cdr3_aa: CASSPGVTARGQLDTQYF; cdr3_nt: TGTGCCAGCAGCCCCGGAGTTACAGCGAGGGGGCAATTAGATACGCAGTATTTT
j_call: TRBJ2-1; d_call: NA; clone_size: few; v_call: TRBV2; cdr3_aa: CASVESGYEQFF; cdr3_nt: TGTGCCAGCGTTGAAAGCGGATATGAGCAGTTCTTC
j_call: TRBJ1-6; d_call: TRBD1; clone_size: NA; v_call: TRBV16; cdr3_aa: CASSQTAGQPSPLHF; cdr3_nt: TGTGCCAGCAGCCAAACCGCGGGACAGCCTTCACCCCTCCACTTT
j_call: TRBJ2-7; d_call: NA; clone_size: NA; v_call: TRBV6-2/TRBV6-3; cdr3_aa: CASSYSDRFSYEQYF; cdr3_nt: TGTGCCAGCAGTTACTCAGACAGGTTCTCCTACGAGCAGTACTTC
j_call: TRBJ2-3; d_call: TRBD2; clone_size: NA; v_call: TRBV2; cdr3_aa: CASRRLAVLDTQYF; cdr3_nt: TGTGCCAGCAGACGACTAGCGGTACTGGATACGCAGTATTTT
j_call: TRBJ1-3; d_call: NA; clone_size: NA; v_call: TRBV9; cdr3_aa: CASSATGYGNTIYF; cdr3_nt: TGTGCCAGCAGCGCTACAGGCTACGGAAACACCATATATTTT
j_call: TRBJ1-4; d_call: NA; clone_size: NA; v_call: TRBV2; cdr3_aa: CASSEVGATNEKLFF; cdr3_nt: TGTGCCAGCAGTGAGGTCGGTGCGACTAATGAAAAACTGTTTTTT
j_call: TRBJ2-1; d_call: NA; clone_size: NA; v_call: TRBV30; cdr3_aa: CAWTTAATQFF; cdr3_nt: TGTGCCTGGACAACCGCCGCTACTCAATTCTTC
j_call: TRBJ2-7; d_call: NA; clone_size: NA; v_call: TRBV21-1; cdr3_aa: CASSNVKMGLARPYEQYF; cdr3_nt: TGTGCCAGCAGCAACGTAAAAATGGGACTAGCGAGACCCTACGAGCAGTACTTC
j_call: TRBJ2-4; d_call: NA; clone_size: NA; v_call: TRBV21-1; cdr3_aa: CASSTDRGVWAIQYF; cdr3_nt: TGTGCCAGCAGCACGGACAGGGGGGTTTGGGCCATTCAGTACTTC